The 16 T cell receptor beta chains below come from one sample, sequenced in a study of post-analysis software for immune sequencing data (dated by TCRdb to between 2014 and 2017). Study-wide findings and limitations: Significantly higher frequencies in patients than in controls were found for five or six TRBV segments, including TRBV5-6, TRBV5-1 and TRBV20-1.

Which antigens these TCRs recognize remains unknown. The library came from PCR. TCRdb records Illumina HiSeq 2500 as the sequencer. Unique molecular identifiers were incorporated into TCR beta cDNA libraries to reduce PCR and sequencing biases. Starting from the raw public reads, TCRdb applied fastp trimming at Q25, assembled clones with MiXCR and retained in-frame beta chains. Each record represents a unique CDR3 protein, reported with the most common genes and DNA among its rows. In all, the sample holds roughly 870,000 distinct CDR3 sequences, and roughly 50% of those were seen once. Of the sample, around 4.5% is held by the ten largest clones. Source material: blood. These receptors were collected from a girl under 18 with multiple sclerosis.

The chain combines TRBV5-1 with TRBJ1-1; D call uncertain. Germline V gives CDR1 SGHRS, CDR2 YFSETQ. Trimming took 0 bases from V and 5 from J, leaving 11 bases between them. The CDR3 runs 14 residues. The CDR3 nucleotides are TGCGCCAGCAGCTTGGAGGAGGGTATGACTGAAGCTTTCTTT. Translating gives CASSLEEGMTEAFF.

This CDR3 is CASSSSGGEVAKNIQYF. In nucleotides, the CDR3 is TGTGCCAGCAGTTCGAGCGGGGGGGAAGTAGCCAAAAACATTCAGTACTTC. The V and J genes are TRBV6-5 and TRBJ2-4; TRBD2 matches 10 bases. The J segment lost 0 bases and the V segment lost 4 bases, leaving 6 bases of the junction unmatched. The CDR3 is made up of 17 amino acids. From germline, CDR1 is MNHEY and CDR2 SVGAGI.

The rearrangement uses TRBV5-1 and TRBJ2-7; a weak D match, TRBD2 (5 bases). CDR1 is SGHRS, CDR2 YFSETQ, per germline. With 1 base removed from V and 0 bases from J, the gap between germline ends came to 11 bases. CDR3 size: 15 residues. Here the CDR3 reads CASSLRRRSSYEQYF. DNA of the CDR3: TGCGCCAGCAGCTTGCGCAGGAGGAGCTCCTACGAGCAGTACTTC.

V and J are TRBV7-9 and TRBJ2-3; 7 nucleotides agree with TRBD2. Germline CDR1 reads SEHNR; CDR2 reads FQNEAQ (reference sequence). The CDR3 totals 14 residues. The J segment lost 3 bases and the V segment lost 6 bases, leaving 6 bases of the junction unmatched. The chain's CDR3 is CASSPWGGTDTQYF. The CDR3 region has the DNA TGTGCCAGCAGTCCCTGGGGGGGAACAGATACGCAGTATTTT.

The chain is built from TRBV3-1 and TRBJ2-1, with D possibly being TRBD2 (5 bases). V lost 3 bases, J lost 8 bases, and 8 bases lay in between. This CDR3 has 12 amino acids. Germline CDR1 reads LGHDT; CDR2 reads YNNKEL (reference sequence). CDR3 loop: CASSHLAYEQFF. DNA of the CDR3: TGTGCCAGCAGCCACTTAGCGTATGAGCAGTTCTTC.

In DNA, the CDR3 is TGTGCCAGCTCACCATCGGGACAGGGTGCCTATGGCTACACCTTC. Residues: CASSPSGQGAYGYTF. This chain connects TRBV18 to TRBJ1-2, with TRBD1 matching 9 bases. This CDR3 region has 15 residues. The ends lost 2 bases at V and 4 bases at J; junction bases unmatched: 5. CDR1 is KGHSH, CDR2 LQKENI, per germline.

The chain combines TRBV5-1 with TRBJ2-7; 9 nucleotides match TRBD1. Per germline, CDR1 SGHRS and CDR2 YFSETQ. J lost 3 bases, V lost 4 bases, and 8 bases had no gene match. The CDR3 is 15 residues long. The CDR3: CASSITGQGYYEQYF. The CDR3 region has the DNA TGCGCCAGCAGCATAACAGGACAGGGGTACTACGAGCAGTACTTC. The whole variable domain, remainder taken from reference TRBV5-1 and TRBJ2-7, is KAGVTQTPRYLIKTRGQQVTLSCSPISGHRSVSWYQQTPGQGLQFLFEYFSETQRNKGNFPGRFSGRQFSNSRSEMNVSTLELGDSALYLCASSITGQGYYEQYFGPGTRLTVT.

As DNA, the CDR3 is TGCAGTGCGACCGGAGGAGGACGCGAGACCCAGTACTTC. Its translation: CSATGGGRETQYF. The J gene is TRBJ2-7, the V gene TRBV20-1, with D possibly matching TRBD2 (5 bases). The J call may be wrong; the DNA end is better matched by TRBJ2-5. The CDR3 spans 13 residues. CDR1 and CDR2 from the germline V gene are DFQATT and SNEGSKA (reference sequence).

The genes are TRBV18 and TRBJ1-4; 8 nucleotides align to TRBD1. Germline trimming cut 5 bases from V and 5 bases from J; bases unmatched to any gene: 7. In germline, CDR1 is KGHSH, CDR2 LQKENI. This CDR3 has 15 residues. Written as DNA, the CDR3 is TGTGCCAGCTCAAGAGCCGGGACAGGAAATGAAAAACTGTTTTTT. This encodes CASSRAGTGNEKLFF.

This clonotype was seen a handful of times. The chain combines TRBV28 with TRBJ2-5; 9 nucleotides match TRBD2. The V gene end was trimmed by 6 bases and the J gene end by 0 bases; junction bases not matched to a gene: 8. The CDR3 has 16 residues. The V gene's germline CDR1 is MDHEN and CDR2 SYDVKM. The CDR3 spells CASSSVAGDYQETQYF. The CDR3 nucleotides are TGTGCCAGCAGCTCCGTAGCGGGAGACTACCAAGAGACCCAGTACTTC.

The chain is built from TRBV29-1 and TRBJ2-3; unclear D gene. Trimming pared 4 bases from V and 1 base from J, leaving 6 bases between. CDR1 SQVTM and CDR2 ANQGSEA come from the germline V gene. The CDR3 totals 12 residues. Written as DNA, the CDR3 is TGCAGCGTTGTATCTGGCACAGATACGCAGTATTTT. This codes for CSVVSGTDTQYF.

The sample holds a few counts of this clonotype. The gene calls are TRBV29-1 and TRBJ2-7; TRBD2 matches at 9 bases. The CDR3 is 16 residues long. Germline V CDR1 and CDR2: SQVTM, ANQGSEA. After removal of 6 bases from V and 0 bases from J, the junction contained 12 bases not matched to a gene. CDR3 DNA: TGCAGCGTAGGACCTCGGAGCGGGGGGAGCTCCTACGAGCAGTACTTC. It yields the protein CSVGPRSGGSSYEQYF.

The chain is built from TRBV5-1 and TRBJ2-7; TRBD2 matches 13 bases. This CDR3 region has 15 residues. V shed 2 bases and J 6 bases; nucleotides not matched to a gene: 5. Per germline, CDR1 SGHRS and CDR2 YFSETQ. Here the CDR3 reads CASSFRLAGGPEQYF. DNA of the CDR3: TGCGCCAGCAGCTTTCGACTAGCGGGAGGCCCCGAGCAGTACTTC.

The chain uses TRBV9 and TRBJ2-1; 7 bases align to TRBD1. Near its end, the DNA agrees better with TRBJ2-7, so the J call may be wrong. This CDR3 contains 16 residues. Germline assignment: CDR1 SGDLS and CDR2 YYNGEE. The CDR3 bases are TGTGCCAGCAGCGTAGTAGGGGGCGGAGTACTGTCCGAGCAGTACTTC. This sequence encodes CASSVVGGGVLSEQYF.

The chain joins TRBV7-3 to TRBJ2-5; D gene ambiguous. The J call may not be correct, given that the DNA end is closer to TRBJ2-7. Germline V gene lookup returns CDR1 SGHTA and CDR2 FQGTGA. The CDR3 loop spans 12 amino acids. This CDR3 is CASSDDGYEQYF. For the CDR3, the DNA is TGTGCCAGCAGCGACGACGGTTACGAGCAGTACTTC.

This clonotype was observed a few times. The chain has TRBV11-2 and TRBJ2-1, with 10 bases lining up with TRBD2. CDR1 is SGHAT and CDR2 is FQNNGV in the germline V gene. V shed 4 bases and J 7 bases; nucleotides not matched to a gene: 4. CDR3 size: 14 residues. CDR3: CASSSFSGRNEQFF. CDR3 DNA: TGTGCCAGCAGCTCCTTTAGCGGGAGGAATGAGCAGTTCTTC.